This TCR beta chain was captured by sequencing in a study of cytomegalovirus exposure and HLA in healthy donors. Study-wide results and caveats: Excluded were some V segments that proved indistinguishable, including TRBV6-2 and TRBV6-3. A list of 150 or so TCR beta chains associated with cytomegalovirus was given.

Donors counted as nominally healthy when sampled, yet unrecorded immune exposures were likely. CDR1 is MNHEY, CDR2 SMNVEV, per germline (reference sequence). V was shortened by 8 bases and J by 7 bases, with 12 bases between the two germline ends. The CDR3 contains 12 residues. The PCR made use of 60 Vbeta and 13 Jbeta primers. In the authors' workflow: Later reanalysis found roughly 80 million unique TCR beta chains, 10 million to 12 million of them shared. The table came from immunoSEQ multiplex PCR; TCRdb's copy has only in-frame clones and leaves some out. V and J calls and clone size are those listed in that table; D and trimming were worked out from the DNA. The sample has some 120,000 clones; roughly 78% are singletons. This clone was observed a few times. What it recognizes is unknown.

The chain carries TRBV27 and TRBJ1-5, with D hard to call. The sequenced sample was PBMCs. This sequence originates from a man aged 30 to 45 in good health and CMV-seropositive. The CDR3 nucleotides read TGTGCCAGCCGGAGCGCCGGGCAGCCCCAGCATTTT. This codes for CASRSAGQPQHF.